The T cell receptor beta chain described here comes from a study of regulatory T cells in long-lasting Graves disease. Study-level findings and limits: The TCR repertoire of persistent Graves' patients was less diverse than that of newly diagnosed ones.

Documented time point: newly diagnosed GD, antithyroid drugs for less than 3 months. Scientists built the TCR library using RNA that was extracted from PBMCs. Construction of the TCR beta libraries employed iRepertoire HTBI primers in conjunction with Arm-PCR of CDR3 regions. TCRdb re-analysed the multiplex PCR reads in MiXCR, keeping a single row per CDR3 protein. Of 400,000 to 500,000 distinct CDR3 sequences listed, approximately 15% are singletons. This clonotype was seen more than once but under ten times. Antigen unknown. The data were also submitted as part of a second study, on T cells in Graves' hyperthyroidism and ophthalmopathy. Per that study: Lactation, pregnancy, other autoimmune disease or uncontrolled infection excluded patients.

The specimen comprised peripheral blood mononuclear cells (PBMCs), sampled at new diagnosis, from a patient treated with antithyroid drugs. The origin of this receptor is a woman aged 35 to 49 with Graves disease.

The CDR3 region has the DNA TGTGCCAGCAGATCGACAGGGCATGGCTACACCTTC. Its protein is CASRSTGHGYTF. The chain links TRBV6-2 or TRBV6-3 to TRBJ1-2, with 7 bases aligning to TRBD1. V dropped 6 bases and J dropped 6; count of bases not matched to a gene: 4. CDR1 is MNHEY, CDR2 SVGEGT, per germline. There are 12 residues in the CDR3.